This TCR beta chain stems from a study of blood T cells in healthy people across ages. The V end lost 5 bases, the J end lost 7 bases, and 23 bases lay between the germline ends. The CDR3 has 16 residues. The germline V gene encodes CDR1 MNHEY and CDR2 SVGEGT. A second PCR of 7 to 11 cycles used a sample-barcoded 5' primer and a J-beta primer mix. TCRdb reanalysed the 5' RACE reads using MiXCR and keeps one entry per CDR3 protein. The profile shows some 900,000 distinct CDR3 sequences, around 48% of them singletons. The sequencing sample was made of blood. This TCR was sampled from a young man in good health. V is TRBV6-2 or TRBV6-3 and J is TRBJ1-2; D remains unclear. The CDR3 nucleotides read TGTGCCAGCAGTCCACCGGGAGCCCTCTACTATGGTGGCTACACCTTC. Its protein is CASSPPGALYYGGYTF.